This entry lists 10 T cell receptor beta chains sequenced from one sample in a study of blood T cell repertoires in COVID-19. Libraries were prepared by immunoSEQ multiplex PCR; TCRdb keeps only in-frame clonotypes and omits some of them. The sample holds about 200,000 clones, roughly 91% seen once. Specimen: PBMCs or T cells enriched from blood (not recorded which). Source of these receptors: a woman in her twenties or thirties with acute COVID-19.

V usage is TRBV27 and J usage is TRBJ1-5; weak D call: TRBD1 (5 bases). Germline CDR1 reads MNHEY; CDR2 reads SMNVEV (reference sequence). The CDR3 totals 14 residues. Trimming pared 6 bases from V and 4 bases from J, leaving 13 bases between. The DNA of the CDR3 is TGTGCCAGCAGCGTTTACGGGGGGAATCAGCCCCAGCATTTT. Translated: CASSVYGGNQPQHF.

The V gene is TRBV5-1, the J gene TRBJ1-3; no firm D call. The V gene lost 0 bases and the J gene lost 8 bases, with 12 bases spanning the gap. Per germline, CDR1 SGHRS and CDR2 YFSETQ. The CDR3 runs to 14 residues. CDR3 DNA sequence: TGCGCCAGCAGCTTGGGAACCCCCGGAGACACCATATATTTT. Translated, it gives CASSLGTPGDTIYF.

This chain uses TRBV28 with TRBJ1-5; perhaps TRBD1 as D (6 bases). Germline V CDR1 and CDR2: MDHEN, SYDVKM. Deletions cut 6 bases from V and 6 bases from J, with 18 bases between. The CDR3 consists of 15 residues. The CDR3 here is CASSPTSTGSQPQHF. The CDR3 DNA reads TGTGCCAGCAGCCCCACCTCGACAGGTAGTCAGCCCCAGCATTTT.

The rearrangement joins TRBV18 to TRBJ1-6; D unresolved. The CDR3 totals 13 residues. Germline V CDR1 and CDR2: KGHSH, LQKENI. Trimming removed 4 bases from V and 10 bases from J, with 11 bases in between. The CDR3 here is CASSLGESSPLHF. In DNA form, the CDR3 reads TGTGCCAGCTCACTGGGCGAGTCCTCACCCCTCCACTTT.

The rearrangement joins TRBV12-2 to TRBJ1-2; TRBD1 was called by the table and not checked on the DNA. TRBV12-2 is an annotated pseudogene. The CDR3 runs to 17 residues. The CDR3 nucleotides are TGTGCAAGTCGCTTTCCCCTGACAGGGGAGAGTCCTTATGGCTACACCTTC. Protein: CASRFPLTGESPYGYTF.

This clone was seen a few times. The chain recombines TRBV3-1 (or the pseudogene TRBV3-2) with TRBJ1-1; D is uncertain. Germline V gene sequence: CDR1 LGHDT, CDR2 YNNKEL (reference sequence). With 4 bases removed from V and 4 bases from J, the gap between germline ends came to 19 bases. The CDR3 has 16 amino acids. CDR3 loop: CASSPGLTDSGTEAFF. As DNA, the CDR3 is TGTGCCAGCAGCCCCGGCCTGACGGACTCAGGCACTGAAGCTTTCTTT.

The V gene is TRBV15, the J gene TRBJ2-1; D is unresolved. V lost 0 bases and J lost 0, with 6 bases in between. CDR3 size: 15 residues. Germline-derived CDR1 and CDR2 are LNHNV and YYDKDF (reference sequence). The CDR3 loop reads CATSREMSSYNEQFF. Written as DNA, the CDR3 is TGTGCCACCAGCAGAGAGATGAGCTCCTACAATGAGCAGTTCTTC.

For the CDR3, the DNA is TGTGCCAGCAGCTTAGTAAGGCAGGGCTACAATGAGCAGTTCTTC. This translates into CASSLVRQGYNEQFF. V usage is TRBV7-6 and J usage is TRBJ2-1; maybe TRBD1 (5 bases). CDR3 length: 15 residues. The germline V gene encodes CDR1 SGHVS and CDR2 FNYEAQ. V lost 1 base, J lost 3 bases, and 10 bases lay in between.

This clone was observed a handful of times. The chain is built from TRBV11-3 and TRBJ2-1; 9 nucleotides match TRBD1. CDR3 length: 15 residues. Looked up from germline, CDR1 is SGHNT and CDR2 is YENEEA. V lost 5 bases and J lost 8; bases outside the gene matches: 10. The CDR3: CASSARTGALHEQFF. In nucleotides, the CDR3 is TGTGCCAGCAGCGCTCGGACAGGGGCCCTTCATGAGCAGTTCTTC.

The chain uses TRBV12-3 or TRBV12-4 and TRBJ2-7; possible D gene TRBD1, 6 bases. CDR3 length: 13 amino acids. V lost 7 bases to trimming and J lost 4 bases, with 14 bases between them. The CDR3 loop reads CASTVRGLYEQYF. In DNA, the CDR3 is TGTGCCAGCACCGTCAGGGGCTTGTACGAGCAGTACTTC.